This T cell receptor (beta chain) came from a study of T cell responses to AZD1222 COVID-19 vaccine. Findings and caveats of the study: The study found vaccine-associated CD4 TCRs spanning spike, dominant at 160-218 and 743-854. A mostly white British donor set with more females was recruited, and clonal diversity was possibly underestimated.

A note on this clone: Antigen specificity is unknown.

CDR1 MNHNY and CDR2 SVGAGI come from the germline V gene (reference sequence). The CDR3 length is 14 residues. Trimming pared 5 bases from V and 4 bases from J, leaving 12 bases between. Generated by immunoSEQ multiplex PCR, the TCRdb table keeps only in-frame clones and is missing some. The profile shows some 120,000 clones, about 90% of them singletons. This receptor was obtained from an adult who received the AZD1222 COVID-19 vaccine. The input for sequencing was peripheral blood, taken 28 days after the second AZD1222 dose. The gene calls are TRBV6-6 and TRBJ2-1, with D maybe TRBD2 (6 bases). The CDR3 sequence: CASSVLGGYNEQFF. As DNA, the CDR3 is TGTGCCAGCAGTGTACTCGGGGGATACAATGAGCAGTTCTTC.